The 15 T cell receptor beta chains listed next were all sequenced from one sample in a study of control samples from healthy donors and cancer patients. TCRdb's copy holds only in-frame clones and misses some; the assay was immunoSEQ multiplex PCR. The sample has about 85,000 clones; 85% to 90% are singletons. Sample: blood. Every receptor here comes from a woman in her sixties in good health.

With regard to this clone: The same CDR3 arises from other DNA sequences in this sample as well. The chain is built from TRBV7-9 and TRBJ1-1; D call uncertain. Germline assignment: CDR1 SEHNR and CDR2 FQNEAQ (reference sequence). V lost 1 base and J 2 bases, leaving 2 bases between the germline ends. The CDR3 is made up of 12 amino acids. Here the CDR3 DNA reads TGTGCCAGCAGCTTAGTTAACACTGAAGCTTTCTTT. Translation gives CASSLVNTEAFF.

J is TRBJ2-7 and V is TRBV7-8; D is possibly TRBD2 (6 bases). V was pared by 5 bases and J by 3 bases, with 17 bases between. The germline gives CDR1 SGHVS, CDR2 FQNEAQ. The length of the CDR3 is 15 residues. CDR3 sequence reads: CASSPKVDYVYEQYF. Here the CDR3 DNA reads TGTGCCAGCAGCCCCAAGGTGGACTATGTCTACGAGCAGTACTTC.

DNA of the CDR3: TGTGCCACCAGCAGGCCCGGGGCGAGGGTCAATTCACCCCTCCACTTT. Protein: CATSRPGARVNSPLHF. The rearrangement uses TRBV15 and TRBJ1-6, with TRBD1 as a possible D gene (5 bases). From germline, CDR1 is LNHNV and CDR2 YYDKDF (reference sequence). The V gene lost 3 bases and the J gene lost 7 bases, with 16 bases spanning the gap. This CDR3 is 16 amino acids long. Supplemented by reference TRBV15 and TRBJ1-6, the full variable domain reads DAMVIQNPRYQVTQFGKPVTLSCSQTLNHNVMYWYQQKSSQAPKLLFHYYDKDFNNEADTPDNFQSRRPNTSFCFLDIRSPGLGDTAMYLCATSRPGARVNSPLHFGNGTRLTVT.

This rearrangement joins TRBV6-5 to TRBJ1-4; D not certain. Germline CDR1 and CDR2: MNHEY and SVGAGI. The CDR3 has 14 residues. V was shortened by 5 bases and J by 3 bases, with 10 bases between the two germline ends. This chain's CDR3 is CASSNLVANEKLFF. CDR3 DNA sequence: TGTGCCAGCAGTAATCTAGTAGCTAATGAAAAACTGTTTTTT.

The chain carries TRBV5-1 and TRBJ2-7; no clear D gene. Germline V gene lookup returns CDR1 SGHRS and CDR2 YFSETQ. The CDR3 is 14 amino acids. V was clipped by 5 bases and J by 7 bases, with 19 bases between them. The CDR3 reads CASSRSNPVREQYF. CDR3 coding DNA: TGCGCCAGCAGTAGAAGCAATCCAGTGCGTGAGCAGTACTTC. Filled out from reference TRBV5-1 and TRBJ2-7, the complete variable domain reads KAGVTQTPRYLIKTRGQQVTLSCSPISGHRSVSWYQQTPGQGLQFLFEYFSETQRNKGNFPGRFSGRQFSNSRSEMNVSTLELGDSALYLCASSRSNPVREQYFGPGTRLTVT.

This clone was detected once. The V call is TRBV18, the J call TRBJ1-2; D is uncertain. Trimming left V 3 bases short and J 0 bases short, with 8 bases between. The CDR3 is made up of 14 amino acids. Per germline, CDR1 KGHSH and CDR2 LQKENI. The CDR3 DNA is TGTGCCAGCTCACCTGAGCACGCTAACTATGGCTACACCTTC. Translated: CASSPEHANYGYTF.

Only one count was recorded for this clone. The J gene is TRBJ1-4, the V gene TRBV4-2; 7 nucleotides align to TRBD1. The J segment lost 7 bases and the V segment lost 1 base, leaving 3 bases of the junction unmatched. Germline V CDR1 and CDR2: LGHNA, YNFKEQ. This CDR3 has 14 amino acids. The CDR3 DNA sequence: TGTGCCAGCAGCCAAGGACAGGGTCTTGAAAAACTGTTTTTT. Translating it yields CASSQGQGLEKLFF.

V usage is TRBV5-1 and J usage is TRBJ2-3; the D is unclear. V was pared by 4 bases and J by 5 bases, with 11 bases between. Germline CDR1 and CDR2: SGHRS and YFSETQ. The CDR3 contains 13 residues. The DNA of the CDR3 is TGCGCCAGCAGCCTGCCCCTTGGAGATACGCAGTATTTT. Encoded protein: CASSLPLGDTQYF.

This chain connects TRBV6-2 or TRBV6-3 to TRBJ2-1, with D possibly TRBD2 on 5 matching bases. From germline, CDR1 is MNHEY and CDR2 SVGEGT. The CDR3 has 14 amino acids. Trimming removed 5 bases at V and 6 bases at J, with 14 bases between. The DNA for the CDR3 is TGTGCCAGCAGTACCCGGGTGGCGGGCAATGAGCAGTTCTTC. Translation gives CASSTRVAGNEQFF.

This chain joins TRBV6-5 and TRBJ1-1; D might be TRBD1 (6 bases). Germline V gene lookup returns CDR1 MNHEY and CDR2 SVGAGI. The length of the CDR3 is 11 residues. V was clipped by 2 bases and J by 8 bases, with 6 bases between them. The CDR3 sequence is CASSYGQEAFF. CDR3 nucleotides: TGTGCCAGCAGTTACGGACAGGAAGCTTTCTTT.

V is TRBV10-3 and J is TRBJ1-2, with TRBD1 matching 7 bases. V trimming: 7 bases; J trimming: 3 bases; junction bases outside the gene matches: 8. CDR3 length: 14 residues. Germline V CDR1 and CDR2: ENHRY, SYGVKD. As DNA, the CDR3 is TGTGCCATCACGGGGCTAGGACAGGACTATGGCTACACCTTC. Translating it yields CAITGLGQDYGYTF.

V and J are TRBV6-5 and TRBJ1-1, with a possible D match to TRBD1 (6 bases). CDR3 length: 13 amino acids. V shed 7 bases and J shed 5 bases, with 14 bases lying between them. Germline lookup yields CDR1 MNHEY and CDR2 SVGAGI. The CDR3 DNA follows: TGTGCCAGCAACGGAGGGGGGGAGACTGAAGCTTTCTTT. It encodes CASNGGGETEAFF.

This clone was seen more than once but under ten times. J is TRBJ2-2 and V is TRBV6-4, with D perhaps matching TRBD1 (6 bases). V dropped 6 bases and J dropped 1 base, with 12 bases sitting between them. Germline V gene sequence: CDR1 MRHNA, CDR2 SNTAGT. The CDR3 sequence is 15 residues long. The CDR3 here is CASSPGTQNTGELFF. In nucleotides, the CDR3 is TGTGCCAGCAGCCCCGGGACACAGAACACCGGGGAGCTGTTTTTT.

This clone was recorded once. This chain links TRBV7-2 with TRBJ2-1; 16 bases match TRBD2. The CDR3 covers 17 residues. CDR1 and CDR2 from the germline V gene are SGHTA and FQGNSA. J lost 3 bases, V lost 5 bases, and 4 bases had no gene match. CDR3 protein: CASSQGLAGGLYNEQFF. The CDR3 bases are TGTGCCAGCAGCCAGGGACTAGCGGGGGGGCTCTACAATGAGCAGTTCTTC. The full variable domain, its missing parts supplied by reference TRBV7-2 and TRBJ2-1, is GAGVSQSPSNKVTEKGKDVELRCDPISGHTALYWYRQSLGQGLEFLIYFQGNSAPDKSGLPSDRFSAERTGGSVSTLTIQRTQQEDSAVYLCASSQGLAGGLYNEQFFGPGTRLTVL.

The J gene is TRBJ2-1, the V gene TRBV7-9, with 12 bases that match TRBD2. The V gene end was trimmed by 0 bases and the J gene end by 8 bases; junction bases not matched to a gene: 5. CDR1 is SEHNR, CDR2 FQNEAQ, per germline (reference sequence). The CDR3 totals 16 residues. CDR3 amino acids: CASSLALAGGRYEQFF. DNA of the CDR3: TGTGCCAGCAGCTTAGCGCTAGCGGGGGGGCGTTATGAGCAGTTCTTC.